This paragraph reports one T cell receptor (beta chain). Trimming removed 2 bases from V and 5 bases from J, with 13 bases in between. The CDR3 is 14 amino acids. Germline CDR1 reads SGHRS; CDR2 reads YFSETQ. These data come from a study of blood T cell repertoires in COVID-19. Study-level information: COVID-19 samples collected from the United States, Italy and Spain covered acute and convalescent phases.

Sequenced by immunoSEQ multiplex PCR; TCRdb stores in-frame clones only, minus some. Of 250,000 to 300,000 clones listed, about 86% are singletons. Material: peripheral blood. V usage is TRBV5-1 and J usage is TRBJ1-1, with D possibly matching TRBD1 (6 bases). This sequence originates from a man older than 75 with acute or convalescent COVID-19. The CDR3 sequence is CASSLLGGETEAFF. DNA of the CDR3: TGCGCCAGCAGCTTACTAGGGGGGGAAACTGAAGCTTTCTTT.